Listed below are T cell receptor beta chains from one sample, sequenced in a study of glioma-infiltrating T cells after dendritic cell vaccination. The data were produced by immunoSEQ multiplex PCR, yet TCRdb's version contains in-frame clones alone and is incomplete. Of 75,000 to 100,000 clones in the sample, approximately 80% were seen once. This sample comprised blood, obtained before dendritic cell vaccination. The receptors were gathered from a human donor with glioblastoma. Both conserved end residues are part of each CDR3. Each record gives: J gene, D gene, V gene, clone size, CDR3 DNA, CDR3 protein. D genes are given only for firm matches. Not every row has a clone size; where given, it reads once, few, many or a size class.

J gene: TRBJ1-1; D gene: NA; V gene: TRBV6-4; clone size: NA; CDR3 DNA: TGTGCCAGCAGTGACGACAAGAATGAAGCTTTCTTT; CDR3 protein: CASSDDKNEAFF
J gene: TRBJ1-1; D gene: TRBD1; V gene: TRBV30; clone size: NA; CDR3 DNA: TGTGCCTGGACAGGGGGCGCCGGCACTGAAGCTTTCTTT; CDR3 protein: CAWTGGAGTEAFF
J gene: TRBJ1-6; D gene: TRBD1; V gene: TRBV19; clone size: NA; CDR3 DNA: TGTGCCAGTAGTAGTCGGGACAGGGGGTACCATTCACCCCTCCACTTT; CDR3 protein: CASSSRDRGYHSPLHF
J gene: TRBJ2-5; D gene: NA; V gene: TRBV5-1; clone size: few; CDR3 DNA: TGCGCCAGCAGCTCGCAACCGGACAGCCAAGAGACCCAGTACTTC; CDR3 protein: CASSSQPDSQETQYF
J gene: TRBJ2-3; D gene: NA; V gene: TRBV11-2; clone size: NA; CDR3 DNA: TGTGCCAGCAGCCTCGGGGGAGATACGCAGTATTTT; CDR3 protein: CASSLGGDTQYF
J gene: TRBJ2-7; D gene: TRBD2; V gene: TRBV30; clone size: NA; CDR3 DNA: TGTGCGCGGGGGGGGCCCGGGACTAGCGGGAGGGCCGAGCAGTACTTC; CDR3 protein: CARGGPGTSGRAEQYF
J gene: TRBJ1-2; D gene: NA; V gene: TRBV18; clone size: NA; CDR3 DNA: TGTGCCAGCTCACCGACAGAGGATTATGGCTACACCTTC; CDR3 protein: CASSPTEDYGYTF
J gene: TRBJ1-1; D gene: NA; V gene: TRBV2; clone size: few; CDR3 DNA: TGTGCCAGCAGTGAAATCCAGGCGAACACTGAAGCTTTCTTT; CDR3 protein: CASSEIQANTEAFF
J gene: TRBJ1-1; D gene: NA; V gene: TRBV11-2; clone size: few; CDR3 DNA: TGTGCCAGCAGCTTTCCCACATGGAACACTGAAGCTTTCTTT; CDR3 protein: CASSFPTWNTEAFF
J gene: TRBJ2-1; D gene: TRBD1; V gene: TRBV27; clone size: NA; CDR3 DNA: TGTGCCAGCAGCCCCGACAGGGGTGCCTACAATGAGCAGTTCTTC; CDR3 protein: CASSPDRGAYNEQFF
J gene: TRBJ1-3; D gene: TRBD1; V gene: TRBV6-5; clone size: many; CDR3 DNA: TGTGCCAGCAGTATAGGGGACAGTCCCATACACACCATATATTTT; CDR3 protein: CASSIGDSPIHTIYF
J gene: TRBJ1-5; D gene: NA; V gene: TRBV6-6; clone size: NA; CDR3 DNA: TGTGCCAGCAGTTACCAAGGGGGTGGCAATCAGCCCCAGCATTTT; CDR3 protein: CASSYQGGGNQPQHF
J gene: TRBJ2-1; D gene: NA; V gene: TRBV5-1; clone size: NA; CDR3 DNA: TGCGCCAGCAGCCAGGGTGGCCTGACGAACAATGAGCAGTTCTTC; CDR3 protein: CASSQGGLTNNEQFF
J gene: TRBJ1-1; D gene: TRBD1; V gene: TRBV6-6; clone size: NA; CDR3 DNA: TGTGCCAGCAGTTATACCGGACAGGGAGCTGAAGCTTTCTTT; CDR3 protein: CASSYTGQGAEAFF
J gene: TRBJ1-1; D gene: TRBD1; V gene: TRBV5-6; clone size: NA; CDR3 DNA: TGTGCCAGCAGCTTGGCGGACAGGCGGAACACTGAAGCTTTCTTT; CDR3 protein: CASSLADRRNTEAFF
J gene: TRBJ2-5; D gene: NA; V gene: TRBV5-1; clone size: NA; CDR3 DNA: TGCGCCAGCTCCCGACCGGGACTCGAAGAGACCCAGTACTTC; CDR3 protein: CASSRPGLEETQYF
J gene: TRBJ1-2; D gene: TRBD1; V gene: TRBV5-1; clone size: NA; CDR3 DNA: TGCGCCAGCAGGGGGGACAGGGGCCTTACGAGCTATGGCTACACCTTC; CDR3 protein: CASRGDRGLTSYGYTF
J gene: TRBJ1-1; D gene: TRBD1; V gene: TRBV5-4; clone size: once; CDR3 DNA: TGTGCCAGCAGTGCGGGACAGTCAATGAACACTGAAGCTTTCTTT; CDR3 protein: CASSAGQSMNTEAFF
J gene: TRBJ1-6; D gene: TRBD1; V gene: TRBV30; clone size: NA; CDR3 DNA: TGTGCCTGGAGAGCCCTTCCCTTGGGCAGGGGGAATTCACCCCTCCACTTT; CDR3 protein: CAWRALPLGRGNSPLHF
J gene: TRBJ1-1; D gene: TRBD1; V gene: TRBV7-2; clone size: NA; CDR3 DNA: TGTGCCAGCAGCCTAGACAGGGTCACTGAAGCTTTCTTT; CDR3 protein: CASSLDRVTEAFF
J gene: TRBJ1-1; D gene: TRBD1; V gene: TRBV12-5; clone size: NA; CDR3 DNA: TGTGCTAGTGGTTTCTCAACCTTTCCGGGACAGGGGGCGCGAGGGATGACTGAAGCTTTCTTT; CDR3 protein: CASGFSTFPGQGARGMTEAFF
J gene: TRBJ2-7; D gene: NA; V gene: TRBV10-3; clone size: NA; CDR3 DNA: TGTGCCATCAGTGATACCCGGACACCACCCACCGAGCAGTACTTC; CDR3 protein: CAISDTRTPPTEQYF
J gene: TRBJ2-1; D gene: NA; V gene: TRBV7-2; clone size: few; CDR3 DNA: TGTGCCAGCAGCTTAGAGTCCAGCTCCTACAATGAGCAGTTCTTC; CDR3 protein: CASSLESSSYNEQFF
J gene: TRBJ1-6; D gene: TRBD1; V gene: TRBV7-9; clone size: NA; CDR3 DNA: TGTGCCAGCAGTGTATCAGGGGGTGTCAATTCACCCCTCCACTTT; CDR3 protein: CASSVSGGVNSPLHF
J gene: TRBJ2-7; D gene: TRBD2; V gene: TRBV11-1; clone size: NA; CDR3 DNA: TGTGCCAGCAGCCCAAAAGGGACTAGCGGGGGCCGGGAGCAGTACTTC; CDR3 protein: CASSPKGTSGGREQYF
J gene: TRBJ2-5; D gene: NA; V gene: TRBV2; clone size: NA; CDR3 DNA: TGTGCCAGCAATCGGGACTACCAAGAGACCCAGTACTTC; CDR3 protein: CASNRDYQETQYF
J gene: TRBJ2-3; D gene: NA; V gene: TRBV6-5; clone size: NA; CDR3 DNA: TGTGCCAGCAGCCCCCCCACCGCAGGGACAGATACGCAGTATTTT; CDR3 protein: CASSPPTAGTDTQYF
J gene: TRBJ2-1; D gene: TRBD2; V gene: TRBV5-1; clone size: NA; CDR3 DNA: TGCGCCAGCAGCCCTAGACTAGCGGCCACCTACAATGAGCAGTTCTTC; CDR3 protein: CASSPRLAATYNEQFF
J gene: TRBJ1-1; D gene: TRBD1; V gene: TRBV7-9; clone size: few; CDR3 DNA: TGTGCCAGCAGCCGGATCGGACAGGGGACCATGAACACTGAAGCTTTCTTT; CDR3 protein: CASSRIGQGTMNTEAFF
J gene: TRBJ1-1; D gene: NA; V gene: TRBV28; clone size: NA; CDR3 DNA: TGTGCCAGCGACCCGACAGCCTCACTAACGAACACTGAAGCTTTCTTT; CDR3 protein: CASDPTASLTNTEAFF
J gene: TRBJ2-5; D gene: NA; V gene: TRBV2; clone size: NA; CDR3 DNA: TGTGCCAGTTCGTCGGGGACAAAAGAGACCCAGTACTTC; CDR3 protein: CASSSGTKETQYF
J gene: TRBJ2-3; D gene: TRBD2; V gene: TRBV9; clone size: NA; CDR3 DNA: TGTGCCAGCAGTTCTCTGGGGACTACTAGCACAGATACGCAGTATTTT; CDR3 protein: CASSSLGTTSTDTQYF
J gene: TRBJ1-6; D gene: TRBD1; V gene: TRBV19; clone size: once; CDR3 DNA: TGTGCCGGGCGGACAGGCTCTCATTCACCCCTCCACTTT; CDR3 protein: CAGRTGSHSPLHF
J gene: TRBJ2-7; D gene: NA; V gene: TRBV5-6; clone size: NA; CDR3 DNA: TGTGCCAGCAGCTTTTCCGGGGGTTACGAGCAGTACTTC; CDR3 protein: CASSFSGGYEQYF
J gene: TRBJ1-3; D gene: NA; V gene: TRBV25-1; clone size: few; CDR3 DNA: TGTGCCAGCAGTGTCTACGGGGGCTCTGGAAACACCATATATTTT; CDR3 protein: CASSVYGGSGNTIYF
J gene: TRBJ1-4; D gene: TRBD1; V gene: TRBV5-1; clone size: once; CDR3 DNA: TGCGCCAGCAGCACCGGGACAGAGGTCGAAAAACTGTTTTTT; CDR3 protein: CASSTGTEVEKLFF
J gene: TRBJ1-4; D gene: NA; V gene: TRBV6-5; clone size: once; CDR3 DNA: TGTGCCAGCCGGGCGGGCTATGAAAAACTGTTTTTT; CDR3 protein: CASRAGYEKLFF
J gene: TRBJ1-1; D gene: NA; V gene: TRBV6-5; clone size: NA; CDR3 DNA: TGTGCCAGCACGGGCAGGGTGAACACTGAAGCTTTCTTT; CDR3 protein: CASTGRVNTEAFF
J gene: TRBJ2-3; D gene: NA; V gene: TRBV5-1; clone size: NA; CDR3 DNA: TGCGCCAGCAGCTTTATAGAGCGGGTCACAGATACGCAGTATTTT; CDR3 protein: CASSFIERVTDTQYF
J gene: TRBJ2-7; D gene: NA; V gene: TRBV11-1; clone size: NA; CDR3 DNA: TGTGCCAGCAGCTTAGACAGACAACTCTACGAGCAGTACTTC; CDR3 protein: CASSLDRQLYEQYF